What follows are 15 T cell receptor beta chains derived from one specimen sequenced in a study of beta chain features in type 1 diabetes. Every bit of the isolated RNA underwent reverse transcription, so sequencing read expressed TCRB transcripts. Assay: immunoSEQ multiplex PCR; the TCRdb copy retains only in-frame clones and omits some. The table lists roughly 370,000 clones, roughly 13% of them singletons, with approximately 0.035% in the top ten. What was sequenced was naive CD4+ T cells from blood. These receptors all come from a man younger than 45 in good health.

This chain links TRBV7-2 with TRBJ2-7, with a possible D match to TRBD2 (6 bases). The CDR3 covers 15 residues. The germline V gene has CDR1 SGHTA and CDR2 FQGNSA. Between the trimmed V and J ends, which lost 6 bases and 0 bases, there was a span of 15 bases. The CDR3 loop reads CASSLESGPSYEQYF. CDR3 coding DNA: TGTGCCAGCAGTCTGGAGAGCGGGCCCTCCTACGAGCAGTACTTC.

V and J are TRBV27 and TRBJ2-2, with 7 bases that match TRBD1. Germline CDR1 MNHEY, CDR2 SMNVEV (reference sequence). Trimming cost V 5 bases and J 4 bases; bases outside gene matches: 10. This CDR3 is built from 16 residues. The CDR3 here is CASSPYRQGVTGELFF. In DNA, the CDR3 is TGTGCCAGCAGTCCATATCGACAGGGAGTCACCGGGGAGCTGTTTTTT.

This clone has at least ten counts. The chain uses TRBV13 and TRBJ2-3; no clear D. Per the germline V gene, CDR1 is PRHDT and CDR2 is FYEKMQ (reference sequence). CDR3 length equals 11 residues. V gave up 3 bases and J gave up 2 bases, with 0 bases separating them. The CDR3 nucleotides are TGTGCCAGCAGCTTCACAGATACGCAGTATTTT. Translated: CASSFTDTQYF. Variable domain in full (rest from reference TRBV13 and TRBJ2-3): AAGVIQSPRHLIKEKRETATLKCYPIPRHDTVYWYQQGPGQDPQFLISFYEKMQSDKGSIPDRFSAQQFSDYHSELNMSSLELGDSALYFCASSFTDTQYFGPGTRLTVL.

The J gene is TRBJ2-5, the V gene TRBV7-8; D is possibly TRBD1 (5 bases). V lost 1 base to trimming and J lost 5 bases, with 14 bases between them. The V gene's germline CDR1 is SGHVS and CDR2 FQNEAQ. The CDR3 extends over 15 amino acids. The CDR3, as DNA: TGTGCCAGCAGCTTAGAAAGGGGTTACAGGGAGACCCAGTACTTC. It is translated as CASSLERGYRETQYF.

The chain employs TRBV29-1 and TRBJ1-2, with no clear D. With 4 bases removed from V and 2 bases from J, the gap between germline ends came to 8 bases. CDR1 SQVTM and CDR2 ANQGSEA come from the germline V gene. The CDR3 totals 12 residues. The CDR3 region has the DNA TGCAGCGTTGGCGACACCAACTATGGCTACACCTTC. Protein: CSVGDTNYGYTF.

This clone has a handful of counts. The chain links TRBV18 to TRBJ1-2, with D maybe TRBD1 (5 bases). V lost 2 bases, J lost 6 bases, and 7 bases lay in between. Germline-derived CDR1 and CDR2 are KGHSH and LQKENI. This CDR3 is built from 12 residues. The CDR3 spells CASSPEGNGYTF. The CDR3, as DNA: TGTGCCAGCTCACCAGAGGGGAATGGCTACACCTTC.

Only a few counts were recorded for this clone. The sample carries other DNA sequences with the same CDR3. The CDR3 DNA reads TGTGCCAGCAGCTTAGGGGCAGCCGGGGAGCTGTTTTTT. Encoded protein: CASSLGAAGELFF. V gene TRBV7-2 combines with J gene TRBJ2-2; D call uncertain. The CDR3 is 13 residues long. V lost 1 base and J 6 bases, leaving 6 bases between the germline ends. Germline V gene sequence: CDR1 SGHTA, CDR2 FQGNSA.

This clone was counted between two and nine times. The V and J genes are TRBV11-3 and TRBJ2-1; 7 bases line up with TRBD2. The junction had 10 bases not matched to a gene; V was cut back by 5 bases and J by 9 bases. CDR3 size: 14 residues. Germline CDR1 and CDR2: SGHNT and YENEEA. CDR3 DNA: TGTGCCAGCAGCACCCGGACTAGTCGGGTTGAGCAGTTCTTC. Its translation is CASSTRTSRVEQFF.

This clone was found a few times. The rearrangement joins TRBV5-1 to TRBJ1-4; TRBD1 matches at 9 bases. This CDR3 has 15 amino acids. Germline V lookup: CDR1 SGHRS, CDR2 YFSETQ. With V trimmed by 4 bases and J by 8 bases, 9 bases remained unmatched. The DNA of the CDR3 is TGCGCCAGCAGCCTCTCCGGGACAGGGAACGAAAAACTGTTTTTT. Translated, it gives CASSLSGTGNEKLFF.

This clone appeared a few times. J is TRBJ1-5 and V is TRBV11-2; the D is unclear. Looked up from germline, CDR1 is SGHAT and CDR2 is FQNNGV. V gave up 5 bases and J gave up 3 bases, with 8 bases separating them. The CDR3 is 13 amino acids. Here the CDR3 DNA reads TGTGCCAGCAGCCTTTGGTACAATCAGCCCCAGCATTTT. This gives the protein CASSLWYNQPQHF.

This chain uses TRBV7-2 with TRBJ2-5; the D gene is possibly TRBD2 (7 bases). This CDR3 comprises 17 residues. The V gene lost 5 bases and the J gene lost 4 bases, with 23 bases spanning the gap. Germline V CDR1 and CDR2: SGHTA, FQGNSA. The CDR3 is CASSTRFEGGPGETQYF. CDR3 bases: TGTGCCAGCAGCACCCGATTTGAGGGGGGGCCTGGAGAGACCCAGTACTTC.

This clone was seen more than once but under ten times. This chain uses TRBV29-1 with TRBJ2-3; 10 bases agree with TRBD1. V trimming: 3 bases; J trimming: 1 base; junction bases outside the gene matches: 10. CDR3 length: 17 residues. Germline V lookup: CDR1 SQVTM, CDR2 ANQGSEA. This CDR3 is CSVEEKTGGLGTDTQYF. The CDR3 DNA reads as TGCAGCGTTGAGGAAAAGACAGGGGGCTTAGGCACAGATACGCAGTATTTT.

This clone was recorded a few times. This chain links TRBV20-1 with TRBJ1-1, with a tentative D call TRBD1 (6 bases). The CDR3 spans 11 residues. The V end was cut by 8 bases, the J end by 5 bases, with 12 bases between. CDR1 and CDR2 (germline): DFQATT, SNEGSKA (reference sequence). CDR3 in amino acids: CSQAQGTEAFF. CDR3 coding DNA: TGCAGTCAGGCCCAGGGGACTGAAGCTTTCTTT.

This clone was seen many times. The rearrangement joins TRBV29-1 to TRBJ1-3; the match to TRBD1 covers 8 bases. Germline V CDR1 and CDR2: SQVTM, ANQGSEA. V trimming: 7 bases; J trimming: 0 bases; junction bases outside the gene matches: 2. This CDR3 has 13 amino acids. CDR3 amino acids: CSAGTGSGNTIYF. CDR3 coding DNA: TGCAGCGCCGGGACAGGCTCTGGAAACACCATATATTTT.

The V call is TRBV28, the J call TRBJ2-1; D is possibly TRBD1 (5 bases). The CDR3 has 14 amino acids. Trimming pared 5 bases from V and 1 base from J, leaving 9 bases between. Germline V gives CDR1 MDHEN, CDR2 SYDVKM. As DNA, the CDR3 is TGTGCCAGCAGTACCCAGGGATCCTACAATGAGCAGTTCTTC. Residues: CASSTQGSYNEQFF.